The clone carrying this T cell receptor beta chain was found many times. Its antigen is undetermined. The data are from a study of T cells in Graves' hyperthyroidism and ophthalmopathy. General observations from the study: Blood also held most thyroid clonotypes expanded beyond 0.001.

Amplification of TCR beta CDR3 regions used RNA as the template. HTBI primers were employed in a first-round RT-PCR of the TCR CDR3. In TCRdb, the multiplex PCR reads were re-called with MiXCR into one record per CDR3 protein. Of fewer than 300,000 distinct CDR3 sequences detected, less than 30% appear once; the ten largest clones hold roughly a quarter. Criteria for exclusion of patients were uncontrolled infection, other autoimmune disease, pregnancy or lactation. Diagnostic decisions used clinical symptoms, serum thyroxine and TRAb, thyroid ultrasound and orbital computed tomography. Out of 10 ml of fresh peripheral blood came the PBMCs. Germline values: CDR1 DFQATT, CDR2 SNEGSKA (reference sequence). The CDR3 is 14 residues long. The V gene end was trimmed by 6 bases and the J gene end by 7 bases; junction bases not matched to a gene: 12.

Sample: blood. The V and J genes are TRBV20-1 and TRBJ2-5, with TRBD1 matching over 9 bases. The sequence came from a man aged 40-49 years with Graves' hyperthyroidism that later progressed to Graves' ophthalmopathy. The CDR3 DNA reads as TGCAGTGCAACCGGGACAGGGATTCGTGGGACCCAGTACTTC. This translates into CSATGTGIRGTQYF.